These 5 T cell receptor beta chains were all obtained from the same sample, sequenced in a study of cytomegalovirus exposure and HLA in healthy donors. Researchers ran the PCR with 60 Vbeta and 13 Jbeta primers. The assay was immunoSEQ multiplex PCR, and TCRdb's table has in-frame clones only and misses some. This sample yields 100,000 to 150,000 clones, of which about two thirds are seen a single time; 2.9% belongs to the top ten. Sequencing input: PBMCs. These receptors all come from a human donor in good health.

CDR3 coding DNA: TGTGCCAGCAGTTTAGGACCCAGGGATGAGGGCTACACCTTC. The encoded protein is CASSLGPRDEGYTF. V gene TRBV28 combines with J gene TRBJ1-2; D is perhaps TRBD1 (5 bases). With 2 bases removed from V and 8 bases from J, the gap between germline ends came to 15 bases. Germline CDR1 and CDR2: MDHEN and SYDVKM. This CDR3 has 14 residues.

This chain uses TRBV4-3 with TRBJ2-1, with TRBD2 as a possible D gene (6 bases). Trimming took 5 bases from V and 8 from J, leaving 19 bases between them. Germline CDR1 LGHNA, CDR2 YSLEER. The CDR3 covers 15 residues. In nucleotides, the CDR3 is TGCGCCAGCAGCGCCGGGACTGGATCCTTGGATGAGCAGTTCTTC. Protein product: CASSAGTGSLDEQFF.

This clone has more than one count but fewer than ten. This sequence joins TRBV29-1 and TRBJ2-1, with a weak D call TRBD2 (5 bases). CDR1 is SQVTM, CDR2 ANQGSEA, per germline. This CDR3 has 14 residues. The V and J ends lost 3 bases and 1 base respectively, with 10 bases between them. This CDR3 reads CSVDRTGSYNEQFF. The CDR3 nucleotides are TGCAGCGTTGATCGGACTGGTTCCTACAATGAGCAGTTCTTC.

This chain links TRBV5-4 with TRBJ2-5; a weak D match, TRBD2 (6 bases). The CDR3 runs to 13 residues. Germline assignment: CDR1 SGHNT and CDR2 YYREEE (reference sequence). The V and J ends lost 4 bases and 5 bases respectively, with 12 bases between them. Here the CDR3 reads CASSLLGTETQYF. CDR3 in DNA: TGTGCCAGCAGCCTTTTGGGGACTGAGACCCAGTACTTC.

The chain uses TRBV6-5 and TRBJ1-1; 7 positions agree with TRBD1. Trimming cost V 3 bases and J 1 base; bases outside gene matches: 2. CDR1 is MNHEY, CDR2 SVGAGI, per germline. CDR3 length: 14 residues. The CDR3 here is CASSYEGANTEAFF. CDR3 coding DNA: TGTGCCAGCAGTTATGAGGGGGCGAACACTGAAGCTTTCTTT.